This T cell receptor beta chain emerged from a study of T cells after posttransplantation cyclophosphamide. Comments on this clone: Its specificity is not known.

Overall study results and limits: Tissue-infiltrating T cells from skin or gut overlapped little with blood T cells. Later blood repertoires were often dominated by clones from the donor CD8+ memory compartment.

TCRdb's table, derived via immunoSEQ multiplex PCR, lists solely in-frame clones and lacks some. Seen here are 42,000 or so clones, about 90% observed once, and the top ten hold under 2.5%. Germline V gene lookup returns CDR1 MGHRA and CDR2 YSYEKL. V lost 0 bases and J lost 1, with 9 bases in between. This CDR3 region has 15 residues. Cyclophosphamide on days +3 and +4 followed busulfan-fludarabine conditioning and a marrow graft. This sample comprised PBMCs, obtained roughly 59 days after allogeneic stem cell transplant with posttransplant cyclophosphamide. This clonotype was obtained from a male patient aged 55 to 69 who received an allogeneic stem cell transplant from a related donor and was CMV-positive. Some T cells may have originated in the graft donor. The rearrangement joins TRBV4-1 to TRBJ1-1; D not certain. The CDR3 DNA reads as TGCGCCAGCAGCCAAGAATCGGGAGCGAACACTGAAGCTTTCTTT. Translating gives CASSQESGANTEAFF.